This T cell receptor (beta chain) originates from a study of T-cell reconstitution after alpha-beta-depleted transplantation in children. Unique molecular identifiers were incorporated into the prepared TCRbeta library. TCRdb reprocessed the PCR reads via MiXCR and lists one record per CDR3 protein. Among 350,000 to 400,000 distinct CDR3 sequences, around 21% were seen once, and the ten largest hold around 3.9%. Germline V gene lookup returns CDR1 LNHNV and CDR2 YYDKDF (reference sequence). The CDR3 has 14 amino acids. The ends lost 7 bases at V and 0 bases at J; junction bases unmatched: 5. This clonotype was counted a single time.

The sample here was PBMCs from the stem cell graft donor, taken from the stem cell graft. This clonotype was obtained from a human donor who donated a stem cell graft to a child with acute myeloid leukemia. This chain links TRBV15 with TRBJ2-5; 7 bases align to TRBD2. The CDR3 reads CATTSSGYQETQYF. The DNA of the CDR3 is TGTGCCACCACCAGTAGCGGGTACCAAGAGACCCAGTACTTC.